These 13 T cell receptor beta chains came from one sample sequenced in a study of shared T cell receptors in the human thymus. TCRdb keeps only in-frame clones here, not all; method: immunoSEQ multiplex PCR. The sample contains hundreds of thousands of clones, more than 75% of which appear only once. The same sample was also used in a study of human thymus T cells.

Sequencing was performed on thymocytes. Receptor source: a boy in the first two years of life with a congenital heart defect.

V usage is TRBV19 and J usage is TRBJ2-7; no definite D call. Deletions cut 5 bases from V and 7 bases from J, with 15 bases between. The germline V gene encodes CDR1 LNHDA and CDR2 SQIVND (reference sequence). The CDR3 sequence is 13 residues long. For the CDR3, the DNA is TGTGCCAGTAGTTATCGATTGAAACGGGAGCAGTACTTC. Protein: CASSYRLKREQYF.

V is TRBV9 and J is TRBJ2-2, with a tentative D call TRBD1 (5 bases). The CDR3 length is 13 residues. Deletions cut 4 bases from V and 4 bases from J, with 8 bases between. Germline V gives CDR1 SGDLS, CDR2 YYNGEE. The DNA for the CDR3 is TGTGCCAGCAGCCCAGGGATCACCGGGGAGCTGTTTTTT. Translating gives CASSPGITGELFF.

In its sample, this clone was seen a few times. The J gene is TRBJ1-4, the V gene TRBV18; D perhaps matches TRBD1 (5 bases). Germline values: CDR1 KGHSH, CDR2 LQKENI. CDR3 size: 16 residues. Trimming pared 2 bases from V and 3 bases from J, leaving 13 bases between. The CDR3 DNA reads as TGTGCCAGCTCACCAGGGGGGAAGTCGTCTAATGAAAAACTGTTTTTT. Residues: CASSPGGKSSNEKLFF.

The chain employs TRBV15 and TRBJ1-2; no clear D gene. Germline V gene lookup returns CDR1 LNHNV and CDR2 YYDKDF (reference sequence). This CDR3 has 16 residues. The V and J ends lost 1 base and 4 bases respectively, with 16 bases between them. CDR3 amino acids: CATSRVGRLWRYGYTF. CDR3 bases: TGTGCCACCAGCAGAGTCGGGAGGCTCTGGCGCTATGGCTACACCTTC.

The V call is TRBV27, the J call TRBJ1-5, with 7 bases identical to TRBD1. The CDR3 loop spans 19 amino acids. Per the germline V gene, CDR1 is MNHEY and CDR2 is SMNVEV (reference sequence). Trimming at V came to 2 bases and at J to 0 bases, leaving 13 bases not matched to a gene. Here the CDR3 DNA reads TGTGCCAGCAGTTTACTTTCCCACAGGGGTGCCTATAGCAATCAGCCCCAGCATTTT. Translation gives CASSLLSHRGAYSNQPQHF.

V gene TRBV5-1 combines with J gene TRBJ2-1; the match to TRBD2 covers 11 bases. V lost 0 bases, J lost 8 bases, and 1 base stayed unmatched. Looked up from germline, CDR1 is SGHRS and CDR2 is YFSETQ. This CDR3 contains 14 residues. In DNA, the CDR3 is TGCGCCAGCAGCTTGGGACTAGCGGGGTATGAGCAGTTCTTC. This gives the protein CASSLGLAGYEQFF.

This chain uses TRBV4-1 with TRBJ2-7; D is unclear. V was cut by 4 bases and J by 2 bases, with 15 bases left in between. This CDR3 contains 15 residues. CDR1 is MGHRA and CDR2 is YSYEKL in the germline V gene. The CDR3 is CASSPHMGTTYEQYF. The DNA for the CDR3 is TGCGCCAGCAGCCCACACATGGGTACTACCTACGAGCAGTACTTC.

This CDR3 is CASSEGREFDQRLGNQPQHF. Written as DNA, the CDR3 is TGTGCCAGCAGTGAAGGCCGGGAATTCGATCAACGCTTGGGCAATCAGCCCCAGCATTTT. The rearrangement uses TRBV2 and TRBJ1-5; D gene ambiguous. CDR3 length: 20 amino acids. V lost 1 base, J lost 2 bases, and 24 bases lay in between. The germline gives CDR1 SNHLY, CDR2 FYNNEI.

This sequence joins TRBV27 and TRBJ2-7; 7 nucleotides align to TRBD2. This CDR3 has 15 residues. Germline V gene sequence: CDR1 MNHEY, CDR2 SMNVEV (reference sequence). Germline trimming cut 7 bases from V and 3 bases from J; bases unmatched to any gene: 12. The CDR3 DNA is TGTGCCAGCACCAGAGGACTAGTTTCCGTCTACGAGCAGTACTTC. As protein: CASTRGLVSVYEQYF.

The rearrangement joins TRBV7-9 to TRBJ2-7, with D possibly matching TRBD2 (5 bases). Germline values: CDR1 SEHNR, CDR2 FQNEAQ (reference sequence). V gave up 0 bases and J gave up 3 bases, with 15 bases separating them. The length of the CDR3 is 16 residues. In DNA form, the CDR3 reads TGTGCCAGCAGCTTAGCGCGGGTGGGAGTAGGCTACGAGCAGTACTTC. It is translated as CASSLARVGVGYEQYF. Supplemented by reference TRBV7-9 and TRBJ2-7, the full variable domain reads DTGVSQNPRHKITKRGQNVTFRCDPISEHNRLYWYRQTLGQGPEFLTYFQNEAQLEKSRLLSDRFSAERPKGSFSTLEIQRTEQGDSAMYLCASSLARVGVGYEQYFGPGTRLTVT.

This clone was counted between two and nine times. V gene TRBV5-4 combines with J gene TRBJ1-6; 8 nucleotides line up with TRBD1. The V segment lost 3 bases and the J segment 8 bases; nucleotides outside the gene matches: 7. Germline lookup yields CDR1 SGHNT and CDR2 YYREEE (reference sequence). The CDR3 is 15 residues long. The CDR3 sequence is CASSSDRAMHSPLHF. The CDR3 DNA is TGTGCCAGCAGCTCGGACAGGGCTATGCATTCACCCCTCCACTTT.

The CDR3 DNA follows: TGTGCCAGCAGCTACGGACAGGGCTACGAGCAGTACTTC. The encoded protein is CASSYGQGYEQYF. The chain has TRBV5-5 and TRBJ2-7; 8 nucleotides line up with TRBD1. This CDR3 region has 13 residues. V dropped 3 bases and J dropped 3; count of bases not matched to a gene: 2. Germline CDR1 reads SGHKS; CDR2 reads YYEKEE (reference sequence).

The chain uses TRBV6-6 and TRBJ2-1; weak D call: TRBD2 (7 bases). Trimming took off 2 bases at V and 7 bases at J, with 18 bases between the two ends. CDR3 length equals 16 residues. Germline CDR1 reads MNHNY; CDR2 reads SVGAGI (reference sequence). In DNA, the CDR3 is TGTGCCAGCAGTTACGAGGGGGGGCCGAAGAAAAATGAGCAGTTCTTC. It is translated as CASSYEGGPKKNEQFF.